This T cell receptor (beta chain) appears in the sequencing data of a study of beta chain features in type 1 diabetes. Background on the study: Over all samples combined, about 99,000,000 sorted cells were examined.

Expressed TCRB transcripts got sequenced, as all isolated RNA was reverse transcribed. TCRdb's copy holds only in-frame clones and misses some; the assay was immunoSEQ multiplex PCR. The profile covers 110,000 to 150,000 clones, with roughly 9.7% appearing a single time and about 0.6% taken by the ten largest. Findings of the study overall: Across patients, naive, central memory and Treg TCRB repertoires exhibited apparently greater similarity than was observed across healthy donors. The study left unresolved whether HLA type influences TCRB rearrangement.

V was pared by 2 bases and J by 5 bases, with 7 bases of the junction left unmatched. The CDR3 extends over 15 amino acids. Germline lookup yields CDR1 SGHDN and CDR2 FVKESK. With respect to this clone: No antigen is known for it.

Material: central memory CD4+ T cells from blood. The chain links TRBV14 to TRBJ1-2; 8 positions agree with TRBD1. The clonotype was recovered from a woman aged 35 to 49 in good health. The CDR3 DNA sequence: TGTGCCAGCAGCCAAAAGTCAAGGACAGGGTATGGCTACACCTTC. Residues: CASSQKSRTGYGYTF. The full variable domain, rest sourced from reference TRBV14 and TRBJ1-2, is EAGVTQFPSHSVIEKGQTVTLRCDPISGHDNLYWYRRVMGKEIKFLLHFVKESKQDESGMPNNRFLAERTGGTYSTLKVQPAELEDSGVYFCASSQKSRTGYGYTFGSGTRLTVV.